This TCR beta chain was captured in a study of blood T cell repertoires in COVID-19. Whole-study context: Sites in the United States, Italy and Spain provided acute and convalescent COVID-19 samples. The cDNA or gDNA used as material had been derived from T cells, B-cell-depleted T cells, or PBMCs.

Study processing details: Amplification of reference gene primers provided the estimated nucleated cell counts. Assay used: immunoSEQ multiplex PCR; TCRdb lists only in-frame clones, some missing. D and trimming were read from the DNA, whereas the V and J calls and clone size are those reported in that table. Of some 70,000 clones listed, 79% are singletons. The CDR3 totals 17 residues. CDR1 and CDR2 (germline): SGDLS, YYNGEE. The V end lost 4 bases, the J end lost 3 bases, and 20 bases lay between the germline ends. This TCR derives from a woman in her fifties or sixties with acute or convalescent COVID-19. The sample was peripheral blood. V is TRBV9 and J is TRBJ1-3; the D gene is possibly TRBD1 (6 bases). CDR3 region: CASSRASGVLGGNTIYF. CDR3 DNA sequence: TGTGCCAGCAGCCGGGCCTCAGGGGTCCTGGGTGGAAACACCATATATTTT.